This TCR beta chain derives from a study of T cell responses to AZD1222 COVID-19 vaccine. Overall study results and limits: Repertoires were collected only later (after the peak T cell response had occurred). Regions left unmutated in variants are reportedly the target of nearly half of spike-specific TCRs.

Germline CDR1 is LGHNT and CDR2 is FRNRAP. The J segment lost 3 bases and the V segment lost 4 bases, leaving 7 bases of the junction unmatched. CDR3 length: 15 amino acids. To note about this clone: The antigen is not known.

The repertoire was sequenced with immunoSEQ multiplex PCR; TCRdb's copy has only in-frame clones and lacks some. The table lists 110,000 to 150,000 clones, around 91% of them singletons, with 4.7% in the top ten. The TCR sequence derives from an adult in good health. Sample: peripheral blood, taken on day 0 of AZD1222 vaccination. The rearrangement uses TRBV12-5 and TRBJ1-1; 8 bases are a match to TRBD1. CDR3 in amino acids: CASGWGSGGHTEAFF. DNA for the CDR3: TGTGCTAGTGGTTGGGGCTCAGGGGGCCACACTGAAGCTTTCTTT.